Each of the 20 T cell receptor beta chains below was sequenced from the same sample in a study of neurological immune-mediated disorders (dated by TCRdb to about 2019). Library construction relied on 5' RACE. The sequencer was an Illumina HiSeq 2500. The raw public data were reprocessed by TCRdb itself: fastp quality trimming at Q25, MiXCR clonotype calling, in-frame beta chains only. CDR3 protein sequences are deduplicated, and each keeps its most common genes and DNA. The sample records 55,000 to 75,000 distinct CDR3 sequences, 2% to 2.5% of which are singletons. The ten largest clones add up to around 3% of the sample. The sample consisted of PBMCs. The receptor set was obtained from a man aged 50 to 59 with multiple sclerosis.

This clonotype came up many times. The rearrangement uses TRBV5-6 and TRBJ2-1, with 7 nucleotides matching TRBD2. The CDR3 spans 15 residues. With V trimmed by 6 bases and J by 9 bases, 15 bases remained unmatched. From germline, CDR1 is SGHDT and CDR2 YYEEEE. Here the CDR3 DNA reads TGTGCCAGCACCTCTGATCCCGGGGGGATCGGTGAGCAGTTCTTC. Its translation is CASTSDPGGIGEQFF.

This clonotype was seen ten or more times. The chain has TRBV20-1 and TRBJ2-7; the D is unclear. Germline V gene data show CDR1 as DFQATT and CDR2 as SNEGSKA (reference sequence). This CDR3 comprises 13 residues. Trimming shortened V by 2 bases and J by 1 base, and 9 bases separated the two germline ends. This CDR3 is CSARSWQSYEQYF. For the CDR3, the DNA is TGCAGTGCTAGAAGTTGGCAGTCCTACGAGCAGTACTTC.

There are many counts of this clonotype. The chain is built from TRBV20-1 and TRBJ1-3, with D perhaps matching TRBD1 (5 bases). The CDR3 runs to 14 residues. V lost 6 bases and J lost 0, with 12 bases in between. Germline lookup yields CDR1 DFQATT and CDR2 SNEGSKA (reference sequence). The CDR3 region is CSAAGTVSGNTIYF. CDR3 coding DNA: TGCAGTGCAGCCGGGACGGTCTCTGGAAACACCATATATTTT.

Many counts were recorded for this clonotype. The chain has TRBV5-1 and TRBJ1-6, with a possible D match to TRBD1 (5 bases). CDR1 and CDR2 from the germline V gene are SGHRS and YFSETQ. Trimming removed 3 bases at V and 9 bases at J, with 13 bases between. The CDR3 length is 14 residues. The CDR3 loop reads CASSSRDGGSPLHF. The CDR3 DNA reads TGCGCCAGCAGCTCCCGGGACGGCGGTTCACCCCTCCACTTT. The entire variable domain, with the rest obtained from reference TRBV5-1 and TRBJ1-6, is as follows: KAGVTQTPRYLIKTRGQQVTLSCSPISGHRSVSWYQQTPGQGLQFLFEYFSETQRNKGNFPGRFSGRQFSNSRSEMNVSTLELGDSALYLCASSSRDGGSPLHFGNGTRLTVT.

This clonotype showed up many times. The chain combines TRBV3-1 with TRBJ2-3, with D perhaps TRBD1 or TRBD2 (6 bases each). The CDR3 consists of 17 residues. The germline CDR1 and CDR2 sequences are LGHDT and YNNKEL (reference sequence). V gave up 1 base and J gave up 6 bases, with 20 bases separating them. CDR3 sequence (DNA): TGTGCCAGCAGCCAAGTTGACGGGTTGGGGGGCAGGGATACGCAGTATTTT. Protein sequence: CASSQVDGLGGRDTQYF.

This clonotype has at least ten counts. This sequence joins TRBV6-2 or TRBV6-3 and TRBJ1-2; D perhaps matches TRBD1 (6 bases). The CDR3 covers 16 residues. With 2 bases removed from V and 4 bases from J, the gap between germline ends came to 17 bases. The germline V gene has CDR1 MNHEY and CDR2 SVGEGT. CDR3 residues: CASSYLLRGDLYGYTF. DNA of the CDR3: TGTGCCAGCAGTTACCTCCTCAGGGGCGACCTCTATGGCTACACCTTC.

Ten or more counts support this clonotype. The V and J genes are TRBV20-1 and TRBJ2-1; 16 bases align to TRBD2. CDR1 and CDR2 from the germline V gene are DFQATT and SNEGSKA (reference sequence). V was clipped by 1 base and J by 2 bases; unmatched bases: 5. The CDR3 extends over 18 amino acids. The CDR3 sequence: CSARAPGLAGGPYNEQFF. The DNA of the CDR3 is TGCAGTGCTAGAGCCCCGGGACTAGCGGGGGGGCCCTACAATGAGCAGTTCTTC.

This clonotype was recorded at least ten times. This sequence joins TRBV12-3 or TRBV12-4 and TRBJ2-3; D is ambiguous. V lost 9 bases and J lost 4, with 17 bases in between. CDR3 length: 14 amino acids. The CDR3 DNA sequence: TGTGCCAGTAGAAGGAGCGTTAAGGCAGATACGCAGTATTTT. Protein sequence: CASRRSVKADTQYF.

This clonotype was counted between two and nine times. Since a much larger clone is just one base distant, this may be a read error. The rearrangement links TRBV9 to TRBJ1-6, with unresolved D. The CDR3 covers 13 residues. Germline CDR1 reads SGDLS; CDR2 reads YYNGEE. The CDR3 loop is CASSVESNSPLNF. As DNA, the CDR3 is TGTGCCAGCAGCGTGGAGAGCAATTCACCCCTCAACTTT.

This clonotype was picked up many times. The genes are TRBV15 and TRBJ2-3; TRBD1 aligns across 8 bases. The CDR3 totals 16 residues. The junction had 12 bases not matched to a gene; V was cut back by 8 bases and J by 2 bases. CDR1 is LNHNV and CDR2 is YYDKDF in the germline V gene (reference sequence). The CDR3 region is CATQSPDREVTDTQYF. The CDR3 nucleotides read TGTGCCACCCAGTCCCCGGACAGGGAAGTCACAGATACGCAGTATTTT.

This clonotype was seen only a few times. The chain employs TRBV7-9 and TRBJ1-3; perhaps TRBD1 as D (5 bases). Trimming cost V 2 bases and J 4 bases, with 12 bases left between them. The germline CDR1 and CDR2 sequences are SEHNR and FQNEAQ (reference sequence). The CDR3 loop spans 15 amino acids. CDR3 residues: CASSLTAGIGNTIYF. DNA for the CDR3: TGTGCCAGCAGCTTAACCGCAGGGATCGGAAACACCATATATTTT.

In this sample, this clonotype turned up many times. The V gene is TRBV5-1, the J gene TRBJ2-2; TRBD2 is a possible D gene (6 bases). Germline-derived CDR1 and CDR2 are SGHRS and YFSETQ. The CDR3 spans 16 residues. V gave up 4 bases and J gave up 2 bases, with 15 bases separating them. The CDR3 DNA follows: TGCGCCAGCAGCCCGGCGGGGCAGGCAAACACCGGGGAGCTGTTTTTT. Encoded protein: CASSPAGQANTGELFF.

This clonotype was recorded many times. This rearrangement joins TRBV6-6 to TRBJ2-2; the match to TRBD2 covers 7 bases. This CDR3 contains 16 residues. J gave up 5 bases and V 6 bases, and 12 bases lay outside the gene matches. Looked up from germline, CDR1 is MNHNY and CDR2 is SVGAGI (reference sequence). Written as DNA, the CDR3 is TGTGCCAGCAGGTCCCCCGGCGGGAGAGGGACCGGGGAGCTGTTTTTT. Amino acids: CASRSPGGRGTGELFF.

This clonotype occurred many times. The rearrangement joins TRBV11-2 to TRBJ2-7; tentatively, D is TRBD2 (6 bases). Trimming took 1 base from V and 2 from J, leaving 9 bases between them. CDR1 is SGHAT, CDR2 FQNNGV, per germline. The CDR3 runs to 14 residues. The CDR3, as DNA: TGTGCCAGCAGCTTAGCACTAGCCCCCTACGAGCAGTACTTC. Amino acid sequence: CASSLALAPYEQYF.

This clonotype has ten or more counts. The gene calls are TRBV9 and TRBJ1-4, with TRBD1 identical over 7 bases. The CDR3 has 14 amino acids. Trimming removed 0 bases from V and 7 bases from J; junction bases left unmatched: 3. Germline V gives CDR1 SGDLS, CDR2 YYNGEE. The CDR3 here is CASSVGQGGEKLFF. The CDR3, as DNA: TGTGCCAGCAGCGTAGGACAGGGCGGTGAAAAACTGTTTTTT.

This clonotype was seen more than once but under ten times. V and J are TRBV7-2 and TRBJ2-1; 7 bases match TRBD2. In germline, CDR1 is SGHTA, CDR2 FQGNSA. Trimming removed 1 base from V and 4 bases from J; junction bases left unmatched: 4. The length of the CDR3 is 15 residues. The CDR3 sequence is CASSLGTSGYNEQFF. The CDR3 DNA reads as TGTGCCAGCAGCTTAGGGACTAGTGGGTACAATGAGCAGTTCTTC. The full variable domain, with the rest looked up from reference TRBV7-2 and TRBJ2-1, is GAGVSQSPSNKVTEKGKDVELRCDPISGHTALYWYRQSLGQGLEFLIYFQGNSAPDKSGLPSDRFSAERTGGSVSTLTIQRTQQEDSAVYLCASSLGTSGYNEQFFGPGTRLTVL.

This clonotype was detected ten times or more. The chain uses TRBV20-1 and TRBJ2-3; D possibly corresponds to TRBD2 (6 bases). This CDR3 comprises 15 residues. Between the trimmed V and J ends, which lost 5 bases and 1 base, there was a span of 16 bases. The germline V gene has CDR1 DFQATT and CDR2 SNEGSKA (reference sequence). The CDR3 is CSASDRGGGTDTQYF. As DNA, the CDR3 is TGCAGTGCTTCCGATCGGGGCGGGGGCACAGATACGCAGTATTTT.

This clonotype was seen many times. The genes are TRBV2 and TRBJ2-1; 7 bases line up with TRBD2. The CDR3 contains 14 residues. J was trimmed by 7 bases and V by 7 bases; bases with no gene match: 10. Germline V CDR1 and CDR2: SNHLY, FYNNEI. Here the CDR3 DNA reads TGTGCCAGCATATCTAGCGGTCTACGGAATGAGCAGTTCTTC. This sequence encodes CASISSGLRNEQFF. The full variable domain, completed using reference TRBV2 and TRBJ2-1, is EPEVTQTPSHQVTQMGQEVILRCVPISNHLYFYWYRQILGQKVEFLVSFYNNEISEKSEIFDDQFSVERPDGSNFTLKIRSTKLEDSAMYFCASISSGLRNEQFFGPGTRLTVL.

The table lists this clonotype with many counts. This chain links TRBV20-1 with TRBJ1-2, with unresolved D. Germline V gene lookup returns CDR1 DFQATT and CDR2 SNEGSKA (reference sequence). The CDR3 runs 12 residues. V shed 6 bases and J shed 2 bases, with 10 bases lying between them. CDR3 DNA: TGCAGTGCCCCCGGGGAGAACTATGGCTACACCTTC. The encoded protein is CSAPGENYGYTF.

This clonotype showed up many times. The V call is TRBV10-3, the J call TRBJ1-5; no definite D call. CDR1 is ENHRY, CDR2 SYGVKD, per germline. This CDR3 has 13 residues. Trimming removed 6 bases from V and 4 bases from J, with 10 bases in between. CDR3 amino acids: CAISPGLNQPQHF. The CDR3 nucleotides are TGTGCCATCAGCCCCGGGCTAAATCAGCCCCAGCATTTT.